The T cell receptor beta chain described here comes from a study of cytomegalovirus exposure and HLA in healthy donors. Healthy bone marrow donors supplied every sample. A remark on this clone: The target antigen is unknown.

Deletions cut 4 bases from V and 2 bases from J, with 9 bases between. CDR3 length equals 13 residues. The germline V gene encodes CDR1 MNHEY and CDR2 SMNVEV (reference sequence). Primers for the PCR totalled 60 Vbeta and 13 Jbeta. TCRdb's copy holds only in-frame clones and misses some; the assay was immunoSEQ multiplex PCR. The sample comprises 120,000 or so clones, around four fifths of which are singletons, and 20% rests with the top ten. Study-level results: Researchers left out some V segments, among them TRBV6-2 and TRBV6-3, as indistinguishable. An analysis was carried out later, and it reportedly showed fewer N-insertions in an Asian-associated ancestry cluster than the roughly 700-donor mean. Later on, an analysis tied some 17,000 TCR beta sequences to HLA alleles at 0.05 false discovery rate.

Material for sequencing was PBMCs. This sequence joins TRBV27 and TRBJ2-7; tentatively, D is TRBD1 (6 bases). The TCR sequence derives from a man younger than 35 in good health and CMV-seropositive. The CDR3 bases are TGTGCCAGCAGTTCGGGACACCCCTACGAGCAGTACTTC. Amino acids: CASSSGHPYEQYF.